The entry below gives a single TCR beta chain sequence along with its context. This specimen belongs to a study of blood T cell repertoires in COVID-19. Across the study: Collection of acute and convalescent COVID-19 samples took place in the United States, Italy and Spain. PBMCs, B-cell-depleted T cells, or T cells were the source of the cDNA or gDNA that made up the material.

Per the study methods: How many nucleated cells were present was estimated from reference gene primer amplification. Profiled with immunoSEQ multiplex PCR; TCRdb holds only in-frame clones, not every one. D and trimming were read from the DNA, whereas the V and J calls and clone size are those reported in that table. The repertoire holds about 190,000 clones, with around 90% as singletons. This clonotype was sampled from a man in his forties or fifties with acute or convalescent COVID-19. The sequenced material came from peripheral blood.

CDR3 sequence (DNA): TGTGCCAGTAGTATAAGTCTAGCTAACACCGGGGAGCTGTTTTTT. Its translation: CASSISLANTGELFF. This chain links TRBV19 with TRBJ2-2; D is perhaps TRBD2 (5 bases). This CDR3 is 15 amino acids long. Trimming left V 2 bases short and J 2 bases short, with 9 bases between. Germline assignment: CDR1 LNHDA and CDR2 SQIVND (reference sequence).